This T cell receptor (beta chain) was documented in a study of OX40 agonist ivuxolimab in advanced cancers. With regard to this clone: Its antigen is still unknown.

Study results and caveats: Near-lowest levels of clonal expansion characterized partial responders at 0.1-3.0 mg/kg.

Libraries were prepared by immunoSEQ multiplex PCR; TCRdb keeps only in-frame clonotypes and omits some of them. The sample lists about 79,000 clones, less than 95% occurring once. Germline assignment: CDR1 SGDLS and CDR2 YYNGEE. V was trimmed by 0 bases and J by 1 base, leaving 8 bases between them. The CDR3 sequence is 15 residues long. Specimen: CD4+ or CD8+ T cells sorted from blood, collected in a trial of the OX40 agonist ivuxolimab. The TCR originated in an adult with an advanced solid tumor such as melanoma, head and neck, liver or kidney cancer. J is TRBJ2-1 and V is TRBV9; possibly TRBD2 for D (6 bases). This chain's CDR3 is CASSVAGVSYNEQFF. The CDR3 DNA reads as TGTGCCAGCAGCGTAGCGGGAGTTTCCTACAATGAGCAGTTCTTC.